This TCR beta chain was identified during a study of blood T cell repertoires in COVID-19. Recruits, aged about 18 to 89 years, lived in 20 to 30 US areas. Donors were grouped by their self-reported clinical history. As originally analysed: For nucleated cells, counts were estimated from reference gene primer amplification. Profiling relied on immunoSEQ multiplex PCR, and the TCRdb table lists in-frame clones only, not all of them. D and trimming were read from the DNA, whereas the V and J calls and clone size are those reported in that table. The repertoire has under 500,000 clones, nearly 90% of them found once; the top ten carry roughly 2%. The germline V gene encodes CDR1 ENHRY and CDR2 SYGVKD. Between the trimmed V and J ends, which lost 6 bases and 2 bases, there was a span of 11 bases. This CDR3 has 13 residues. In regard to this clone: This specimen includes other DNA sequences encoding the same CDR3.

This TCR came from a woman younger than 35 with acute COVID-19. The specimen sequenced was PBMCs or T cells enriched from blood (not recorded which). The chain is built from TRBV10-3 and TRBJ2-7; D perhaps matches TRBD1 (7 bases). CDR3 loop: CAISRGEAYEQYF. CDR3 DNA: TGTGCCATCAGCAGGGGGGAAGCCTACGAGCAGTACTTC.